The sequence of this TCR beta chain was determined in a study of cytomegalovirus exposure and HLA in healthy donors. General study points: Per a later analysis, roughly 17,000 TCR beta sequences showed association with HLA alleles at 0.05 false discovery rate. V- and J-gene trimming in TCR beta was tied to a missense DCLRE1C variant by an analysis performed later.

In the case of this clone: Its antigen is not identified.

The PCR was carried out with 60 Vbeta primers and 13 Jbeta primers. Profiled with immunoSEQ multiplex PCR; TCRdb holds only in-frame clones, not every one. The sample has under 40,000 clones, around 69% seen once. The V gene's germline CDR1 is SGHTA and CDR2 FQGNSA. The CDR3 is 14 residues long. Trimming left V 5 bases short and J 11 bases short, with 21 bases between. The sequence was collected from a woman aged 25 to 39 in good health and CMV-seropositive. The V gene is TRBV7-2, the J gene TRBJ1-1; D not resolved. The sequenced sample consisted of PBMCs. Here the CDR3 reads CASSPRSGFLGAFF. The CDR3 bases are TGTGCCAGCAGCCCCCGGAGCGGATTTCTGGGGGCTTTCTTT.